This TCR beta chain was retrieved from a study of blood T cell repertoires in COVID-19. As for the study in general: Both acute and convalescent COVID-19 samples were obtained from the United States, Italy and Spain.

The CDR3 covers 20 residues. Trimming cost V 4 bases and J 0 bases; bases outside gene matches: 16. Germline lookup yields CDR1 SGHTS and CDR2 YDEGEE. The protocol was immunoSEQ multiplex PCR, while the TCRdb copy is restricted to in-frame clones and leaves out a portion. The sample consists of 25,000 to 35,000 clones, 75% to 90% of them appearing once. Material for sequencing was peripheral blood. This receptor was identified in a human donor in a cohort sampled during active COVID-19. The chain employs TRBV5-8 and TRBJ2-2; 9 bases fit TRBD2. CDR3 protein: CASSPGPRMTSGTNTGELFF. CDR3 DNA sequence: TGTGCCAGCAGCCCCGGGCCCCGTATGACTAGCGGCACGAACACCGGGGAGCTGTTTTTT. Variable domain in full (rest from reference TRBV5-8 and TRBJ2-2): EAGVTQSPTHLIKTRGQQATLRCSPISGHTSVYWYQQALGLGLQFLLWYDEGEERNRGNFPPRFSGRQFPNYSSELNVNALELEDSALYLCASSPGPRMTSGTNTGELFFGEGSRLTVL.